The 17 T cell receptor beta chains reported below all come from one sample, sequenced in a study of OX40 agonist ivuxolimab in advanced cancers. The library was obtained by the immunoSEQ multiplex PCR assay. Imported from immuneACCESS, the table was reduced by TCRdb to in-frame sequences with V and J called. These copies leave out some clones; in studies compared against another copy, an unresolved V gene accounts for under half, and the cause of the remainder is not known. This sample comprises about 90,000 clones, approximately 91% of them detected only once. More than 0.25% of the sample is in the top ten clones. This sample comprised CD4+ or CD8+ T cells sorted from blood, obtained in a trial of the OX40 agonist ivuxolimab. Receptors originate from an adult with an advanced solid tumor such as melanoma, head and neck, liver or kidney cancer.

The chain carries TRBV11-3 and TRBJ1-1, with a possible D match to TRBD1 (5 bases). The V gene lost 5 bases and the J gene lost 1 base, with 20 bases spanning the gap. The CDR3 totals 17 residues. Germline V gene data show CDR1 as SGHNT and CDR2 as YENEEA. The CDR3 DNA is TGTGCCAGCAGCCCAGGACGGGGGAAGACCCAGAACACTGAAGCTTTCTTT. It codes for CASSPGRGKTQNTEAFF. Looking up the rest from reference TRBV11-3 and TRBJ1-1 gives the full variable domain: EAGVVQSPRYKIIEKKQPVAFWCNPISGHNTLYWYLQNLGQGPELLIRYENEEAVDDSQLPKDRFSAERLKGVDSTLKIQPAELGDSAVYLCASSPGRGKTQNTEAFFGQGTRLTVV.

The CDR3 protein is CASRLIRDDQPQHF. The CDR3 DNA reads TGTGCCAGCAGATTGATCCGGGACGATCAGCCCCAGCATTTT. The V and J genes are TRBV6-6 and TRBJ1-5; tentatively, D is TRBD1 (5 bases). V was pared by 6 bases and J by 5 bases, with 14 bases between. Germline lookup yields CDR1 MNHNY and CDR2 SVGAGI (reference sequence). This CDR3 is built from 14 residues.

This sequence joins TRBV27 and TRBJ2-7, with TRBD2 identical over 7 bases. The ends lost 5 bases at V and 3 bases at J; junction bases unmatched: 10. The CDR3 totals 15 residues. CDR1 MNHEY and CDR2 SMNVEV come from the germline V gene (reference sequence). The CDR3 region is CASSLLRTGGYEQYF. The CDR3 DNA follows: TGTGCCAGCAGTCTATTGAGGACGGGAGGCTACGAGCAGTACTTC.

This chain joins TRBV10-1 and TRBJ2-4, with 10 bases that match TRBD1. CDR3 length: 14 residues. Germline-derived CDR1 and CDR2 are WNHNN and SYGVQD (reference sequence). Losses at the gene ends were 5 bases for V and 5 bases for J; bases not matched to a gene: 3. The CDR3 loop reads CASSLDRGENIQYF. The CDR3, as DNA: TGCGCCAGCAGTTTGGACAGGGGGGAAAACATTCAGTACTTC.

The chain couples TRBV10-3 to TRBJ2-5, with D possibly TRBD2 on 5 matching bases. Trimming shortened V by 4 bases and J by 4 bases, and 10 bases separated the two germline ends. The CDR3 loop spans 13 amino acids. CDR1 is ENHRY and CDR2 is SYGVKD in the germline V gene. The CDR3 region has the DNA TGTGCCATCAGTGGCCGGGCGGGAGAGACCCAGTACTTC. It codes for CAISGRAGETQYF.

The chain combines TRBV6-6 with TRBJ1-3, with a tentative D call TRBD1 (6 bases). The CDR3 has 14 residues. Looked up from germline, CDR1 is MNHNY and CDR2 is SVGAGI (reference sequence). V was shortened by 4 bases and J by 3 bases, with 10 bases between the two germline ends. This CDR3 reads CASSSGQIGNTIYF. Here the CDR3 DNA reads TGTGCCAGCAGTTCGGGACAAATTGGAAACACCATATATTTT.

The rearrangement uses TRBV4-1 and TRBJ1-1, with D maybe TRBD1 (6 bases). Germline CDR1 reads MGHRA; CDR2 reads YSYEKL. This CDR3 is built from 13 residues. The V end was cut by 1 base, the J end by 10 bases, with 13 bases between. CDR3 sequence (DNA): TGCGCCAGCAGCCAAGGACAAACAGGGAGAGCTTTCTTT. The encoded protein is CASSQGQTGRAFF.

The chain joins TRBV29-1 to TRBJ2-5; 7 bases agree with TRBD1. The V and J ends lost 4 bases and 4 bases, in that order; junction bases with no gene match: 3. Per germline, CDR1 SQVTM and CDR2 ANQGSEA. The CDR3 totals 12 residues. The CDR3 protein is CSVVPGGETQYF. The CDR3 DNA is TGCAGCGTTGTTCCAGGGGGAGAGACCCAGTACTTC.

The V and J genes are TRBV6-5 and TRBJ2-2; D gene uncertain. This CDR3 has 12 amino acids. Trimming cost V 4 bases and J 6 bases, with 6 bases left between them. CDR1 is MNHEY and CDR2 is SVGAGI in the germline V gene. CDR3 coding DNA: TGTGCCAGCAGTTTTATCCCCGGGGAGCTGTTTTTT. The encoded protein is CASSFIPGELFF.

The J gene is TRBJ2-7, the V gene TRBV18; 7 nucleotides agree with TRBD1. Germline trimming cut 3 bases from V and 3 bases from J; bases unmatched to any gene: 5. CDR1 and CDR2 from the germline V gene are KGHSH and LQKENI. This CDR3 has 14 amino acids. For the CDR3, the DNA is TGTGCCAGCTCACCTCGACAGGGTGACTACGAGCAGTACTTC. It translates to CASSPRQGDYEQYF.

This chain's CDR3 is CASSPGTELGELFF. The CDR3 region has the DNA TGTGCCAGCAGCCCCGGGACAGAACTCGGGGAGCTGTTTTTT. The genes are TRBV6-4 and TRBJ2-2; TRBD1 agrees at 7 bases. CDR3 length equals 14 residues. V lost 6 bases and J lost 7; bases outside the gene matches: 8. Germline assignment: CDR1 MRHNA and CDR2 SNTAGT.

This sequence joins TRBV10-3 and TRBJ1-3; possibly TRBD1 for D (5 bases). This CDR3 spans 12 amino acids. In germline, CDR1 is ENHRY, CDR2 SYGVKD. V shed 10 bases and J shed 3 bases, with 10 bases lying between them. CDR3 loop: CATVGGGNTIYF. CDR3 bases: TGTGCCACCGTGGGGGGTGGAAACACCATATATTTT.

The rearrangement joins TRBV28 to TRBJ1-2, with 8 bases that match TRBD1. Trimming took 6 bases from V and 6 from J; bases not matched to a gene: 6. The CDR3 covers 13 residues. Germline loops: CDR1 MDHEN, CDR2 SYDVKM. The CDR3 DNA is TGTGCCAGCAGCTTACCGGGACAGGATGGCTACACCTTC. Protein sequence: CASSLPGQDGYTF.

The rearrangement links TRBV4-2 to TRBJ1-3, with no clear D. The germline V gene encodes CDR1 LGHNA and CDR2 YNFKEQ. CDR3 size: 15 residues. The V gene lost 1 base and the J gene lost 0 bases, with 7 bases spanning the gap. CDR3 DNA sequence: TGTGCCAGCAGCCAAGGGGCTTACTCTGGAAACACCATATATTTT. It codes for CASSQGAYSGNTIYF.

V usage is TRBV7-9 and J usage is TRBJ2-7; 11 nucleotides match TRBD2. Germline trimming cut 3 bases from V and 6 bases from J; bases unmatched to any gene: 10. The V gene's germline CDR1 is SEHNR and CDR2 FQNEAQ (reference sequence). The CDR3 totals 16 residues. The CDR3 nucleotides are TGTGCCAGCAGCTTGGGTAGCGGGAGGGCCCAGGGCGAGCAGTACTTC. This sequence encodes CASSLGSGRAQGEQYF.

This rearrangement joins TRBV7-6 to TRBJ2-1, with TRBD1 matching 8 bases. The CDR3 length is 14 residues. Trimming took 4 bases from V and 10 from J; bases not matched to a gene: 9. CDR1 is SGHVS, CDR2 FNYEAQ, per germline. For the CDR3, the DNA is TGTGCCAGCAGCTCTTTGGGACAGGTGGGCGAGCAGTTCTTC. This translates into CASSSLGQVGEQFF.

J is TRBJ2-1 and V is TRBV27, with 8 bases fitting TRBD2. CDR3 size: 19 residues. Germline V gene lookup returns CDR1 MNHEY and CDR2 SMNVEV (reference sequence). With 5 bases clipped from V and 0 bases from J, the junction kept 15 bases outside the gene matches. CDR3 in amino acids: CASSRTPRTSPLSYNEQFF. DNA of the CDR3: TGTGCCAGCAGTAGGACCCCCCGGACTAGCCCACTCTCCTACAATGAGCAGTTCTTC.